Detailed here is one T cell receptor beta chain. Its antigen is undetermined. A second PCR, run for about 7 to 11 cycles, used a sample-barcoded 5' primer plus a J-beta primer mix. One entry per CDR3 protein, called by TCRdb with MiXCR from the 5' RACE reads. The sample carries around 1.1 million distinct CDR3 sequences, roughly two fifths recorded once. The draw of peripheral blood yielded around 10 milliliters from each donor. This entry is derived from a study of blood T cells in healthy people across ages. Study-level findings and limits: Naive CD4+ cell counts and diversity both ran higher in long-lived than in aged donors.

This CDR3 has 16 residues. V gave up 0 bases and J gave up 2 bases, with 12 bases separating them. Per germline, CDR1 SGHTA and CDR2 FQGNSA. Sequenced sample: blood. The sequence came from a young man in good health. The chain uses TRBV7-2 and TRBJ2-3, with D perhaps matching TRBD2 (5 bases). CDR3 protein: CASSLAGVGNTDTQYF. In DNA form, the CDR3 reads TGTGCCAGCAGCTTAGCGGGAGTAGGCAACACAGATACGCAGTATTTT.